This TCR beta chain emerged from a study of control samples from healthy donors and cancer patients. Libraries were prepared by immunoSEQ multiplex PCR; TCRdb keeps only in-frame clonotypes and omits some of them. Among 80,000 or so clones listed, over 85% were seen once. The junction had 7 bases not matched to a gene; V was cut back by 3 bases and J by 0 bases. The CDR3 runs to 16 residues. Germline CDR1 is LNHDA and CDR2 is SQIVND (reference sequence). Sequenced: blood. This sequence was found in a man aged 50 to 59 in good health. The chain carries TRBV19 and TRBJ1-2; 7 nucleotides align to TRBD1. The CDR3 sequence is CASSILSGTANYGYTF. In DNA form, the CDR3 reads TGTGCCAGTAGTATTCTGTCCGGGACAGCTAACTATGGCTACACCTTC.